The clone carrying this T cell receptor (beta chain) appeared a few times. The data were taken from a study of radiotherapy plus CTLA-4 blockade in lung cancer. Generated by immunoSEQ multiplex PCR, the TCRdb table keeps only in-frame clones and is missing some. This sample has tens of thousands of clones; over 70% occur once, and the top ten carry approximately 3.9%. The starting material was peripheral blood, obtained from a patient treated with radiotherapy plus ipilimumab. This sequence was found in a human donor with non-small cell lung cancer who had a partial response to radiotherapy plus ipilimumab. Some clones in this sample may be carry-over from other donors' samples.

As DNA, the CDR3 is TGTGCCAGCAGCCGGGACAGGGGGAATAAGTTCTTC. Amino acids: CASSRDRGNKFF. The chain is built from TRBV7-3 and TRBJ2-1; TRBD1 matches 11 bases. The V and J ends lost 5 bases and 14 bases, in that order; junction bases with no gene match: 5. Germline values: CDR1 SGHTA, CDR2 FQGTGA. This CDR3 comprises 12 residues.